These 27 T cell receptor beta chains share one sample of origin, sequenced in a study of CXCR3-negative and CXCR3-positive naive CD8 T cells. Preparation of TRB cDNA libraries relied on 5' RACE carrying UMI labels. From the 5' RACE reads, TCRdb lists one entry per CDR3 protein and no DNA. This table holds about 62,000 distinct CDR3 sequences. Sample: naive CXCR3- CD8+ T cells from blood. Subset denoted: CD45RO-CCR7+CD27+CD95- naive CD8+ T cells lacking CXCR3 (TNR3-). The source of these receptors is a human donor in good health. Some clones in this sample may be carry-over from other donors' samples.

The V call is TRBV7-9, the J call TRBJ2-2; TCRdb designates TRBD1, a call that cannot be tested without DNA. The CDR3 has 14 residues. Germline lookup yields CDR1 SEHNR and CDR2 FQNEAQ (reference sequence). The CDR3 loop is CASSGALDTGELFF. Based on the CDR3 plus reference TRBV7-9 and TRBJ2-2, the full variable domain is DTGVSQNPRHKITKRGQNVTFRCDPISEHNRLYWYRQTLGQGPEFLTYFQNEAQLEKSRLLSDRFSAERPKGSFSTLEIQRTEQGDSAMYLCASSGALDTGELFFGEGSRLTVL.

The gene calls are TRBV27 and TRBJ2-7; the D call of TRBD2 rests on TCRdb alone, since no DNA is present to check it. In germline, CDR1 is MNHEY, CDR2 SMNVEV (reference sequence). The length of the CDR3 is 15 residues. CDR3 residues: CASSTTSGIAYEQYF.

The CDR3 is CASSPGHGLAGGEAHF. This chain uses TRBV6-5 with TRBJ2-1; TCRdb returns TRBD2, unconfirmable since there is no DNA. The CDR3 is 16 amino acids. Germline loops: CDR1 MNHEY, CDR2 SVGAGI.

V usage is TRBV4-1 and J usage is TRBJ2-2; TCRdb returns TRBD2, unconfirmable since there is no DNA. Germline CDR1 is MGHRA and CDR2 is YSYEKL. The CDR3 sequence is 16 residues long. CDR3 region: CASSQYLAGGTGELFF.

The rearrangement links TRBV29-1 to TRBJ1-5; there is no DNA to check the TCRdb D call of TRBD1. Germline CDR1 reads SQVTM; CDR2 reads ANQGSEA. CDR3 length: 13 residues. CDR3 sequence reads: CSAEGPGNQPQHF.

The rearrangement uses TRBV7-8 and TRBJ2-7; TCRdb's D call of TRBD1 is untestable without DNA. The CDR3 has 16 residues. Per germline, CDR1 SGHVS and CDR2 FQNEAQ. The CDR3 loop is CASSSRDRGERYEQYF. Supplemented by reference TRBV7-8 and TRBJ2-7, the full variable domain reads GAGVSQSPRYKVAKRGQDVALRCDPISGHVSLFWYQQALGQGPEFLTYFQNEAQLDKSGLPSDRFFAERPEGSVSTLKIQRTQQEDSAVYLCASSSRDRGERYEQYFGPGTRLTVT.

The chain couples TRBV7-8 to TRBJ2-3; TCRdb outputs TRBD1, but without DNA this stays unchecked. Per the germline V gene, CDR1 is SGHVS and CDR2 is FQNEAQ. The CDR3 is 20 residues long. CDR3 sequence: CASSLPPLWLGREGTDTQYF.

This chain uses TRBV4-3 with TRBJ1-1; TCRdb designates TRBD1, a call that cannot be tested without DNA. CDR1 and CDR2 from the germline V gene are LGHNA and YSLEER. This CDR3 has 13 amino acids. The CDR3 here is CASSQSRFTEAFF.

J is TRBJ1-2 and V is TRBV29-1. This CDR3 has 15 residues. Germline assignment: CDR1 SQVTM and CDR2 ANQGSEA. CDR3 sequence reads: CSVPQSDTAGYGYTF.

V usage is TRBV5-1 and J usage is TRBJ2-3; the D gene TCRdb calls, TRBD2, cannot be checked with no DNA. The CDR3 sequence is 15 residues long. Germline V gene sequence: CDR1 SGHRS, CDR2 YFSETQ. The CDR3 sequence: CASSPSGGLTDTQYF.

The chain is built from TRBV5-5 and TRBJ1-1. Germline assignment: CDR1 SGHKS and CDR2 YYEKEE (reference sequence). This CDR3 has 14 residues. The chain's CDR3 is CASSLVAGHTEAFF. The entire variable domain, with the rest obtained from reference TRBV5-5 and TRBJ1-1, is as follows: DAGVTQSPTHLIKTRGQQVTLRCSPISGHKSVSWYQQVLGQGPQFIFQYYEKEERGRGNFPDRFSARQFPNYSSELNVNALLLGDSALYLCASSLVAGHTEAFFGQGTRLTVV.

CDR3 in amino acids: CASSRDMSYYEQYF. The chain combines TRBV7-8 with TRBJ2-7; TCRdb indicates TRBD1, and absent DNA this call remains unverified. CDR1 is SGHVS and CDR2 is FQNEAQ in the germline V gene. This CDR3 is built from 14 residues.

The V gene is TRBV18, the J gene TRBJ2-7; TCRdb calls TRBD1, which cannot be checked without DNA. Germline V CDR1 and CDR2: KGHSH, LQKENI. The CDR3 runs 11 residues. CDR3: CASSTGSEQYF.

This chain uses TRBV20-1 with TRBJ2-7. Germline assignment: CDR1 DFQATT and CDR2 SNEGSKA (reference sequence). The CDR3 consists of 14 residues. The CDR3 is CSARDGRGSYEQYF.

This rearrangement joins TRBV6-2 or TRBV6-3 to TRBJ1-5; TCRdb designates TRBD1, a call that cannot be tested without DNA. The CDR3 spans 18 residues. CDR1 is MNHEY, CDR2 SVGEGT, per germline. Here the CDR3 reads CASSYPRETGGPNQPQHF.

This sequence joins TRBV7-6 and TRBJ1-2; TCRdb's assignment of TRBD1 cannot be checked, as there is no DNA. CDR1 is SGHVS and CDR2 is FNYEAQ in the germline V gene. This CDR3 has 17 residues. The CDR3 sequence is CASSQDPQGPLNYGYTF.

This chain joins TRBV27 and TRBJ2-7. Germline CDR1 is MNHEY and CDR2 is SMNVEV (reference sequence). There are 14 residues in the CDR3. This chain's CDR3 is CASSGLGGSYEQYF.

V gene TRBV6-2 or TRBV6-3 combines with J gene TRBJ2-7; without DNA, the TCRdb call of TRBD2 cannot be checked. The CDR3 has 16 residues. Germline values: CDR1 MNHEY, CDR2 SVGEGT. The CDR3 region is CASTGLAGSVSYEQYF.

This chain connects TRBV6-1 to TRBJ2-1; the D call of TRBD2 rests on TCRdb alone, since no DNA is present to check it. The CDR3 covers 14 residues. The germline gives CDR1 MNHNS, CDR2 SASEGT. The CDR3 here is CASSAGLNYNEQFF.

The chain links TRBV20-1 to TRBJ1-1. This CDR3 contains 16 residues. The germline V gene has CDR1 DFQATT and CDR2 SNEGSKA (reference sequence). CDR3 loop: CSARGLLDEVNTEAFF.

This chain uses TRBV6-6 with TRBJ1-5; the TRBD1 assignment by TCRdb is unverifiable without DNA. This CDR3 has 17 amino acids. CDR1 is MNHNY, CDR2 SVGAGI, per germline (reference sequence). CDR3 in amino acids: CASSTGRAGHSNQPQHF.

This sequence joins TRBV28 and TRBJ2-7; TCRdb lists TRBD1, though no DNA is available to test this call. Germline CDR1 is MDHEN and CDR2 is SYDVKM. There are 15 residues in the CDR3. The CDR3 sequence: CASSPTGLISNEQYF.

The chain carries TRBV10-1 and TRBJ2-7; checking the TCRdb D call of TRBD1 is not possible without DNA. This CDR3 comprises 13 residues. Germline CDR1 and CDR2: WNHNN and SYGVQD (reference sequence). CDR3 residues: CASSAGTGDEQYF.

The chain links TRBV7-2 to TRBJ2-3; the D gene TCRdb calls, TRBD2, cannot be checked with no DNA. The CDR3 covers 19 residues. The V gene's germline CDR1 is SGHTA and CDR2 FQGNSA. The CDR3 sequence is CASSPEATISGIEGDTQYF.

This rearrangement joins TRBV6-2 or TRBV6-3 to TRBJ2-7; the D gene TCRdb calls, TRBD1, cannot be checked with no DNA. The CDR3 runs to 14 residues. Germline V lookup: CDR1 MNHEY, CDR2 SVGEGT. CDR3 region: CASSYSAGATEQYF.

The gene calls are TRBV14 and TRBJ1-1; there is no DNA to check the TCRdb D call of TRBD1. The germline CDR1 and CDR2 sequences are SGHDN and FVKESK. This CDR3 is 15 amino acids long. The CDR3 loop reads CASSQYEGARTEAFF. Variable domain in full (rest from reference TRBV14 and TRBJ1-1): EAGVTQFPSHSVIEKGQTVTLRCDPISGHDNLYWYRRVMGKEIKFLLHFVKESKQDESGMPNNRFLAERTGGTYSTLKVQPAELEDSGVYFCASSQYEGARTEAFFGQGTRLTVV.

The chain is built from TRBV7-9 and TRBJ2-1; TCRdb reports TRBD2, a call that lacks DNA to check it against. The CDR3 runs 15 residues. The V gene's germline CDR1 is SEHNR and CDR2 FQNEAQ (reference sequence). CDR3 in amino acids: CASSSTLAVYNEQFF.